This is a list of T cell receptor beta chains from one sample in a study of response to subunit inactivated influenza vaccine. TCRdb ran MiXCR on the RT-PCR reads and lists one entry per CDR3 protein. The sample comprises around 580,000 distinct CDR3 sequences, 12% of which are singletons, and about 10% rests with the top ten. This material consisted of PBMCs from blood, taken on the day of vaccination. The source is a man over 45 who received an inactivated influenza vaccine. Both conserved end residues are part of each CDR3. Fields, in order: D gene, J gene, V gene, clone size, CDR3 protein, CDR3 DNA. D genes are given only for firm matches. Expanded clones are given a class, and other clones once, few, many or no size at all.

. | TRBJ2-5 | TRBV12-3/TRBV12-4 | many | CASSSHNQETQYF | TGTGCCAGCAGTTCCCACAATCAGGAGACCCAGTACTTC
. | TRBJ1-1 | TRBV29-1 | many | CSVSQDRANTEAFF | TGCAGCGTGTCACAGGATCGGGCGAACACTGAAGCTTTCTTT
. | TRBJ2-1 | TRBV4-2 | few | CASSPASVTFDEQFF | TGTGCCAGCAGCCCGGCTAGTGTTACATTCGATGAGCAGTTCTTC
TRBD2 | TRBJ2-1 | TRBV20-1 | . | CSAYEGLAGSYNEQFF | TGCAGTGCTTACGAGGGACTAGCGGGGTCCTACAATGAGCAGTTCTTC
TRBD2 | TRBJ2-2 | TRBV6-2/TRBV6-3 | few | CASGGGRSLYGELFF | TGTGCCAGCGGCGGGGGGCGTAGTCTGTACGGGGAGCTGTTTTTT
TRBD1 | TRBJ2-7 | TRBV6-2/TRBV6-3 | . | CATRLRDRLYEQYF | TGTGCCACCCGGTTGAGGGACAGGCTTTACGAGCAGTACTTC
TRBD2 | TRBJ2-1 | TRBV12-3/TRBV12-4 | few | CASAWTSGYNEQFF | TGTGCCAGCGCTTGGACTAGCGGGTACAATGAGCAGTTCTTC
. | TRBJ1-1 | TRBV20-1 | . | CSARGMNTEAFF | TGCAGTGCTAGAGGCATGAACACTGAAGCTTTCTTT
. | TRBJ2-2 | TRBV27 | . | CASSPAGARTGELFF | TGTGCCAGCAGTCCCGCCGGGGCGCGTACCGGGGAGCTGTTTTTT
. | TRBJ2-3 | TRBV15 | . | CATSRENRYPGLF | TGTGCCACCAGCAGAGAAAACAGGTATCCCGGATTGTTT
TRBD1 | TRBJ1-1 | TRBV5-1 | . | CASSAGTGGAQGEAFF | TGCGCCAGCAGCGCCGGGACAGGGGGCGCGCAGGGTGAAGCTTTCTTT
TRBD1 | TRBJ2-1 | TRBV6-5 | few | CASSYGQGVGNEQFF | TGTGCCAGCAGTTACGGACAGGGTGTAGGTAATGAGCAGTTCTTC
TRBD2 | TRBJ2-5 | TRBV6-1 | . | CASIPYWGGETQYF | TGTGCCAGCATCCCCTATTGGGGGGGGGAGACCCAGTACTTC
TRBD1 | TRBJ1-1 | TRBV5-1 | . | CASSSWTGANTEAFF | TGCGCCAGCAGCTCATGGACAGGGGCCAACACTGAAGCTTTCTTT
. | TRBJ1-1 | TRBV4-2 | . | CASSQDSGRVRAFF | TGTGCCAGCAGCCAAGATTCTGGTAGGGTAAGGGCTTTCTTT
. | TRBJ1-2 | TRBV9 | . | CASSGGVSYGYTF | TGTGCCAGCAGCGGAGGGGTCAGCTATGGCTACACCTTC
TRBD1 | TRBJ2-5 | TRBV5-1 | few | CASSFQGHRGEETQYF | TGCGCCAGCAGCTTCCAGGGCCACAGGGGGGAAGAGACCCAGTACTTC
. | TRBJ2-7 | TRBV10-3 | many | CAISEGVSSSYEQYF | TGTGCCATCAGTGAGGGGGTTTCAAGCTCCTACGAGCAGTACTTC
. | TRBJ2-1 | TRBV10-3 | . | CAIRNPQGGEQFF | TGTGCCATCAGAAACCCCCAGGGTGGTGAGCAGTTCTTC
. | TRBJ2-7 | TRBV25-1 | . | CASSARGVTYEQYF | TGTGCCAGCAGTGCACGAGGGGTCACCTACGAGCAGTACTTC
. | TRBJ2-3 | TRBV11-2 | . | CAHGASRSTDTQYF | TGTGCCCATGGGGCCAGCCGTAGCACAGATACGCAGTATTTT
TRBD1 | TRBJ2-7 | TRBV3-1 | many | CASSQLDRPGEQYF | TGTGCCAGCAGCCAACTGGACAGGCCCGGGGAGCAGTACTTC
TRBD1 | TRBJ2-7 | TRBV20-1 | many | CSARPRQGYEQYF | TGCAGTGCTAGACCCAGACAGGGGTACGAGCAGTACTTC
. | TRBJ2-1 | TRBV7-2 | few | CASSLARTPHNEQFF | TGTGCCAGCAGCTTAGCGCGGACTCCCCACAATGAGCAGTTCTTC
TRBD2 | TRBJ2-1 | TRBV11-2 | . | CASTRVTHQIGGGGPYNEQFF | TGTGCCAGTACCCGGGTCACGCACCAAATAGGAGGCGGGGGGCCCTACAATGAGCAGTTCTTC
TRBD2 | TRBJ2-7 | TRBV12-3/TRBV12-4 | . | CASSFGRGGEQYF | TGTGCCAGCAGTTTCGGCCGGGGGGGCGAGCAGTACTTC
TRBD2 | TRBJ2-1 | TRBV20-1 | many | CSARESVLTSGSPYNEQFF | TGCAGTGCTAGAGAATCGGTCCTAACTAGCGGGAGTCCCTACAATGAGCAGTTCTTC
. | TRBJ1-5 | TRBV27 | few | CASSSDPRGNQPQHF | TGTGCCAGCAGTTCGGACCCTAGAGGCAATCAGCCCCAGCATTTT
. | TRBJ1-4 | TRBV27 | . | CASSLWASANEKLFF | TGTGCCAGCAGTTTATGGGCAAGCGCTAATGAAAAACTGTTTTTT
. | TRBJ2-6 | TRBV5-1 | . | CASNQGQGHSGANVLTF | TGCGCCAGCAATCAAGGACAAGGCCATTCTGGGGCCAACGTCCTGACTTTC
TRBD2 | TRBJ2-5 | TRBV27 | . | CASSFRRRAGAETQYF | TGTGCCAGCAGTTTCCGCCGTCGAGCGGGGGCGGAGACCCAGTACTTC
. | TRBJ1-1 | TRBV12-3/TRBV12-4 | once | CASSLRLANTEAFF | TGTGCCAGCAGTTTACGGCTCGCGAACACTGAAGCTTTCTTT
. | TRBJ1-3 | TRBV12-3/TRBV12-4 | once | CASSLGTETGNTIYF | TGTGCCAGCAGTTTAGGGACAGAAACCGGAAACACCATATATTTT
TRBD1 | TRBJ1-1 | TRBV7-2 | . | CASSSGQPGAEAFF | TGTGCCAGCAGCTCGGGACAGCCAGGCGCTGAAGCTTTCTTT
TRBD1 | TRBJ1-3 | TRBV10-3 | . | CAISEGTGSGNTIYF | TGTGCCATCAGTGAGGGGACAGGCTCTGGAAACACCATATATTTT
. | TRBJ2-1 | TRBV29-1 | few | CSVEGLEHEQFF | TGCAGCGTTGAGGGGCTAGAGCATGAGCAGTTCTTC
TRBD2 | TRBJ2-1 | TRBV5-1 | . | CASSRGDTSYNEQFF | TGCGCCAGCAGCCGGGGGGATACATCCTACAATGAGCAGTTCTTC
. | TRBJ1-6 | TRBV7-2 | few | CASSLMGVGSPLHF | TGTGCCAGCAGCTTAATGGGGGTTGGTTCACCCCTCCACTTT
TRBD1 | TRBJ2-7 | TRBV28 | . | CASLDRVTYEQYF | TGTGCCAGCTTAGACAGGGTGACCTACGAGCAGTACTTC
TRBD1 | TRBJ2-3 | TRBV4-3 | . | CASSQGGQGVDTQYF | TGCGCCAGCAGCCAAGGGGGACAGGGGGTGGATACGCAGTATTTT
TRBD1 | TRBJ1-5 | TRBV12-3/TRBV12-4 | many | CASSFQGAVDQPQHF | TGTGCCAGCAGTTTCCAGGGGGCGGTAGATCAGCCCCAGCATTTT
. | TRBJ2-1 | TRBV5-6 | . | CASSIGGGNEQFF | TGTGCCAGCAGCATAGGTGGAGGTAATGAGCAGTTCTTC
TRBD1 | TRBJ2-5 | TRBV7-3 | . | CASAPGGHQETQYF | TGTGCCAGCGCCCCAGGGGGACATCAAGAGACCCAGTACTTC
. | TRBJ2-1 | TRBV2 | few | CASSERSVSEQFF | TGTGCCAGCAGTGAGAGAAGCGTTAGTGAGCAGTTCTTC
TRBD2 | TRBJ2-1 | TRBV28 | . | CASRSLAAGSYNEQFF | TGTGCCAGCAGATCACTAGCGGCTGGCTCCTACAATGAGCAGTTCTTC
TRBD2 | TRBJ2-1 | TRBV12-3/TRBV12-4 | many | CASSFLAGGYNEQFF | TGTGCCAGCAGTTTTCTAGCGGGGGGGTACAATGAGCAGTTCTTC
. | TRBJ1-1 | TRBV5-1 | many | CASSPRGPTEAFF | TGCGCCAGCAGCCCGCGGGGTCCCACTGAAGCTTTCTTT
. | TRBJ1-3 | TRBV6-5 | . | CASSFQGTGNTIYF | TGTGCCAGCAGTTTCCAGGGTACTGGAAACACCATATATTTT
. | TRBJ2-1 | TRBV3-1 | few | CASRGGGASAYNEQFF | TGTGCCAGCAGGGGTGGGGGGGCCTCAGCTTACAATGAGCAGTTCTTC
TRBD1 | TRBJ2-1 | TRBV28 | . | CASRDRDYNEQFF | TGTGCCAGCAGGGACAGGGACTACAATGAGCAGTTCTTC
. | TRBJ2-3 | TRBV3-1 | many | CASSLATGHRTDTQYF | TGTGCCAGCAGCCTCGCCACAGGACACCGCACAGATACGCAGTATTTT
. | TRBJ2-7 | TRBV7-2 | few | CASSLRLSYEQYF | TGTGCCAGCAGCTTACGGCTATCCTACGAGCAGTACTTC
. | TRBJ2-5 | TRBV2 | many | CASSGEKTQYF | TGTGCCAGCAGCGGGGAGAAGACCCAGTACTTC